This T cell receptor (beta chain) was recovered during a study of cytomegalovirus exposure and HLA in healthy donors. Study summary: Later, an analysis reported that the 100 to 150 validation repertoires had used the same platform as the roughly 680 first-cohort repertoires. Whole-study results and caveats: First-cohort TCR clusters were later found to tend to co-occur in the 130 or so validation repertoires. Associated with cytomegalovirus, according to the listing, were around 160 TCR beta chains. While the bulk of TCR sequences proved rare, some public TCRs turned up in many donors.

With respect to this clone: The antigen remains undetermined.

The CDR3 extends over 18 amino acids. With 1 base clipped from V and 0 bases from J, the junction kept 12 bases outside the gene matches. Germline V CDR1 and CDR2: SGHDT, YYEEEE. Some clones are missing from TCRdb's copy, which holds only in-frame ones; the method was immunoSEQ multiplex PCR. The table records 150,000 to 200,000 clones, roughly nine tenths of them present only once. The sequence came from a man younger than 30 in good health and CMV-seropositive. Sequencing input: PBMCs. The chain joins TRBV5-6 to TRBJ2-7; TRBD1 aligns across 8 bases. The CDR3 sequence: CASSLWDQGAGFSYEQYF. Here the CDR3 DNA reads TGTGCCAGCAGCTTGTGGGACCAGGGGGCGGGATTCTCCTACGAGCAGTACTTC.